A single T cell receptor (beta chain) is shown here with its context. Its specificity is unknown. These data come from a study of cytotoxic CD8 clonotypes in ibrutinib-treated CLL. Study observations and caveats: Circulating CD8+ T-cell counts were tracked by baseline clonality, which exceeded that of age-matched healthy donors.

Germline V gene sequence: CDR1 LNHDA, CDR2 SQIVND (reference sequence). This CDR3 spans 16 amino acids. V shed 5 bases and J 4 bases; nucleotides not matched to a gene: 8. The data were produced by immunoSEQ multiplex PCR, yet TCRdb's version contains in-frame clones alone and is incomplete. The repertoire holds 76,000 or so clones, with roughly 83% as singletons. This receptor was obtained from a human donor with chronic lymphocytic leukemia. The chain combines TRBV19 with TRBJ2-1; 10 bases map to TRBD1. This specimen was PBMCs, taken after 24 months of ibrutinib treatment. For the CDR3, the DNA is TGTGCCAGTAGTCTTCCCGGGACAGGGGTGTACAATGAGCAGTTCTTC. It yields the protein CASSLPGTGVYNEQFF.